This note documents a single T cell receptor (beta chain) sequence. This sample was included in a study of cytomegalovirus exposure and HLA in healthy donors. Study in general: Earlier sequencing of 150 million to 200 million T cells yielded roughly 100 million unique TCR beta sequences.

The CDR3 covers 15 residues. V dropped 4 bases and J dropped 8 bases, with 20 bases sitting between them. Germline V CDR1 and CDR2: MGHRA, YSYEKL. 13 Jbeta primers and 60 Vbeta primers were used for the PCR. Libraries were prepared by immunoSEQ multiplex PCR; TCRdb keeps only in-frame clonotypes and omits some of them. The sample consists of around 63,000 clones, around four fifths of them appearing once. The TCR was taken from a man aged 35-49 years in good health and CMV-seronegative. The genes are TRBV4-1 and TRBJ1-2, with D maybe TRBD1 (5 bases). Material for sequencing was PBMCs. CDR3 region: CASSLTTSGRQGYTF. In nucleotides, the CDR3 is TGCGCCAGCAGCCTTACGACCTCAGGGCGACAAGGCTACACCTTC.